This record concerns one TCR beta chain sequence. The data were obtained in a study of cytotoxic CD8 clonotypes in ibrutinib-treated CLL. Using immunoSEQ multiplex PCR, the repertoire was profiled, and TCRdb retains in-frame clones only, with some absent. The data show about 160,000 clones, over 65% seen once. The V end was cut by 6 bases, the J end by 0 bases, with 10 bases between. Per germline, CDR1 SQVTM and CDR2 ANQGSEA. The CDR3 loop spans 13 amino acids. The sequence was obtained from a human donor with chronic lymphocytic leukemia. The V gene is TRBV29-1, the J gene TRBJ2-3, with D perhaps TRBD1 (5 bases). This specimen consisted of PBMCs, obtained after 12 months of ibrutinib treatment. DNA of the CDR3: TGCAGCGTGACGCAGGGTAGCACAGATACGCAGTATTTT. As protein: CSVTQGSTDTQYF.